Following are 26 T cell receptor beta chains from one sample sequenced in a study of response to subunit inactivated influenza vaccine listed by TCRdb under 2018. What the time point label conveys for this sample: approximately 40 days after influenza vaccine administration. The library was built by means of RT-PCR. This sample was sequenced with an Illumina HiSeq 2500. The public reads were run again by TCRdb, first through fastp at Q25 and then through MiXCR, and only productive beta chains were kept. Identical CDR3 protein sequences are pooled into one entry, listed with their most common genes and DNA. In this sample the table shows around 150,000 distinct CDR3 sequences, roughly 11% of which occur a single time. Together, the top ten hold 9.5% to 15% of the sample. The sample here was non-naive T cells sorted from PBMCs, taken 40 to 50 days after vaccination. The sample's cell subset or site label, decoded: memory T cell fraction. The source is a man aged 45-65 years who received an inactivated influenza vaccine. Donor details come from another sample of the same person, matched by shared clones.

The chain links TRBV6-2 or TRBV6-3 to TRBJ1-2; 7 bases match TRBD1. With V trimmed by 6 bases and J by 2 bases, 6 bases remained unmatched. Germline loops: CDR1 MNHEY, CDR2 SVGEGT. This CDR3 has 14 amino acids. DNA of the CDR3: TGTGCCAGCAGCCACGGACAGGCGAACTATGGCTACACCTTC. Translation: CASSHGQANYGYTF.

Many counts were recorded for this clonotype. The chain combines TRBV6-6 with TRBJ2-2; the D is unclear. The CDR3 is made up of 11 amino acids. The V gene's germline CDR1 is MNHNY and CDR2 SVGAGI (reference sequence). The V gene lost 5 bases and the J gene lost 9 bases, with 7 bases spanning the gap. In DNA, the CDR3 is TGTGCCAGCAGTCACGAGAGGGAGCTGTTTTTT. It specifies CASSHERELFF.

The V gene is TRBV11-1, the J gene TRBJ2-7; 9 nucleotides agree with TRBD2. The J segment lost 3 bases and the V segment lost 6 bases, leaving 9 bases of the junction unmatched. Germline lookup yields CDR1 SGHAT and CDR2 FQDESV (reference sequence). This CDR3 region has 15 residues. CDR3 sequence reads: CASSQGLAQYYEQYF. CDR3 in DNA: TGTGCCAGCAGTCAAGGACTAGCGCAATACTACGAGCAGTACTTC.

This clonotype was seen at least ten times. The genes are TRBV7-2 and TRBJ2-1; 11 bases agree with TRBD2. The CDR3 contains 17 residues. The ends lost 1 base at V and 8 bases at J; junction bases unmatched: 10. The germline V gene has CDR1 SGHTA and CDR2 FQGNSA. DNA for the CDR3: TGTGCCAGCAGCTTAGTCGGTGGACTAGCGGGTGCGGATGAGCAGTTCTTC. This gives the protein CASSLVGGLAGADEQFF.

This clonotype appeared a few times. The V and J genes are TRBV20-1 and TRBJ2-7; D is unclear. The V gene's germline CDR1 is DFQATT and CDR2 SNEGSKA (reference sequence). Trimming removed 6 bases from V and 3 bases from J, with 12 bases in between. CDR3 length equals 12 residues. The CDR3 sequence is CSAAYGDYEQYF. The CDR3 DNA sequence: TGCAGTGCCGCCTATGGAGACTACGAGCAGTACTTC.

This clonotype was recorded a few times. The chain employs TRBV7-9 and TRBJ2-3; TRBD2 might be the D (6 bases). Trimming pared 3 bases from V and 1 base from J, leaving 17 bases between. This CDR3 has 17 residues. Looked up from germline, CDR1 is SEHNR and CDR2 is FQNEAQ (reference sequence). CDR3 sequence (DNA): TGTGCCAGCAGCTTTGGGACTGCCCGATTGGGCACAGATACGCAGTATTTT. Its protein is CASSFGTARLGTDTQYF. Full variable domain (missing parts from reference TRBV7-9 and TRBJ2-3): DTGVSQNPRHKITKRGQNVTFRCDPISEHNRLYWYRQTLGQGPEFLTYFQNEAQLEKSRLLSDRFSAERPKGSFSTLEIQRTEQGDSAMYLCASSFGTARLGTDTQYFGPGTRLTVL.

This chain uses TRBV4-3 with TRBJ1-2; the D is unclear. This CDR3 is 13 amino acids long. Germline CDR1 and CDR2: LGHNA and YSLEER. The V end was cut by 1 base, the J end by 7 bases, with 10 bases between. Here the CDR3 DNA reads TGCGCCAGCAGCCAAGCCGGGATGGGTGGCTACACCTTC. Translated, it gives CASSQAGMGGYTF.

This clonotype was observed many times. V is TRBV5-5 and J is TRBJ1-2; tentatively, D is TRBD1 (5 bases). This CDR3 contains 14 residues. V was trimmed by 2 bases and J by 0 bases, leaving 8 bases between them. CDR1 and CDR2 from the germline V gene are SGHKS and YYEKEE (reference sequence). CDR3 protein: CASSFRDANYGYTF. CDR3 DNA sequence: TGTGCCAGCAGCTTCAGGGACGCTAACTATGGCTACACCTTC.

The chain carries TRBV29-1 and TRBJ1-3; D uncertain. This CDR3 contains 11 residues. V was trimmed by 7 bases and J by 3 bases, leaving 7 bases between them. Per germline, CDR1 SQVTM and CDR2 ANQGSEA. CDR3: CSGRFGNTIYF. In nucleotides, the CDR3 is TGCAGCGGAAGATTTGGAAACACCATATATTTT. Full variable domain (missing parts from reference TRBV29-1 and TRBJ1-3): SAVISQKPSRDICQRGTSLTIQCQVDSQVTMMFWYRQQPGQSLTLIATANQGSEATYESGFVIDKFPISRPNLTFSTLTVSNMSPEDSSIYLCSGRFGNTIYFGEGSWLTVV.

This chain joins TRBV7-9 and TRBJ2-1, with a weak D call TRBD2 (5 bases). With 3 bases removed from V and 14 bases from J, the gap between germline ends came to 14 bases. The germline CDR1 and CDR2 sequences are SEHNR and FQNEAQ (reference sequence). This CDR3 comprises 12 residues. The CDR3: CASSFSAVEKFF. The CDR3 bases are TGTGCCAGCAGCTTTAGCGCAGTGGAAAAGTTCTTC.

This chain uses TRBV2 with TRBJ2-4, with D maybe TRBD2 (6 bases). The CDR3 is 15 residues long. The V end was cut by 7 bases, the J end by 9 bases, with 22 bases between. CDR1 and CDR2 from the germline V gene are SNHLY and FYNNEI. The CDR3 DNA follows: TGTGCCAGCACCCTCCGGGGCACTAAGGAGGGCATTCAGTACTTC. Amino acid sequence: CASTLRGTKEGIQYF.

This clonotype is medium-sized (0.01 to 0.1%) by share. CDR3 coding DNA: TGTGCCAGCAGCCGTCAGGGTGCCTACGAGCAGTACTTC. Encoded protein: CASSRQGAYEQYF. The gene calls are TRBV3-1 and TRBJ2-7; weak D call: TRBD1 (5 bases). Germline V lookup: CDR1 LGHDT, CDR2 YNNKEL (reference sequence). The CDR3 spans 13 residues. Trimming pared 4 bases from V and 2 bases from J, leaving 9 bases between.

This clonotype was counted many times. V and J are TRBV15 and TRBJ2-7, with TRBD2 matching 11 bases. The germline V gene has CDR1 LNHNV and CDR2 YYDKDF (reference sequence). The CDR3 covers 19 residues. With V trimmed by 3 bases and J by 3 bases, 16 bases remained unmatched. The CDR3 loop reads CATSSLGQRLAGFLYEQYF. The DNA for the CDR3 is TGTGCCACCAGCAGCCTGGGACAGAGACTAGCGGGATTTCTCTACGAGCAGTACTTC.

This clonotype was seen a few times. The chain recombines TRBV12-3 or TRBV12-4 with TRBJ1-5; 8 nucleotides match TRBD1. J gave up 2 bases and V 3 bases, and 3 bases lay outside the gene matches. This CDR3 has 15 amino acids. In nucleotides, the CDR3 is TGTGCCAGCAGTTTTTCAGGGGGCGGCAATCAGCCCCAGCATTTT. Amino acid sequence: CASSFSGGGNQPQHF.

This clonotype was seen ten or more times. The chain links TRBV6-2 or TRBV6-3 to TRBJ2-2; D not resolved. V lost 6 bases and J 5 bases, leaving 7 bases between the germline ends. The length of the CDR3 is 12 residues. Germline V gives CDR1 MNHEY, CDR2 SVGEGT. The CDR3 coding sequence is TGTGCCAGCAGCCACGGGACCGGGGAGCTGTTTTTT. Its protein is CASSHGTGELFF.

At least ten counts were recorded for this clonotype. The rearrangement links TRBV7-8 to TRBJ1-5; D is undetermined. V was shortened by 4 bases and J by 7 bases, with 11 bases between the two germline ends. Germline V gene data show CDR1 as SGHVS and CDR2 as FQNEAQ. The CDR3 spans 13 residues. Here the CDR3 reads CASSSGFVQPQHF. The CDR3 bases are TGTGCCAGCAGCTCTGGGTTTGTGCAGCCCCAGCATTTT.

This clonotype was found a few times. V is TRBV28 and J is TRBJ2-6; TRBD1 matches at 7 bases. Unmatched junction bases numbered 4, after V lost 5 bases and J lost 0 bases. This CDR3 comprises 16 residues. The V gene's germline CDR1 is MDHEN and CDR2 SYDVKM. This CDR3 reads CASSTGQSSGANVLTF. For the CDR3, the DNA is TGTGCCAGCAGTACGGGACAGAGCTCTGGGGCCAACGTCCTGACTTTC. Together with reference TRBV28 and TRBJ2-6, the CDR3 gives the full variable domain: DVKVTQSSRYLVKRTGEKVFLECVQDMDHENMFWYRQDPGLGLRLIYFSYDVKMKEKGDIPEGYSVSREKKERFSLILESASTNQTSMYLCASSTGQSSGANVLTFGAGSRLTVL.

In this sample, this clonotype turned up a few times. The J gene is TRBJ2-7, the V gene TRBV2, with TRBD1 matching 10 bases. The CDR3 extends over 15 amino acids. V was clipped by 5 bases and J by 4 bases; unmatched bases: 8. Germline V lookup: CDR1 SNHLY, CDR2 FYNNEI. The CDR3 coding sequence is TGTGCCAGCAGTCCCACCGGGACAGGGGATTACGAGCAGTACTTC. It specifies CASSPTGTGDYEQYF.

The DNA for the CDR3 is TGCGCCAGCAGCCAAGTAGGGCCGGTCACAGATACGCAGTATTTT. Translating gives CASSQVGPVTDTQYF. The chain has TRBV4-3 and TRBJ2-3; D ambiguous. The CDR3 spans 15 residues. The germline V and J ends were trimmed by 1 base and 2 bases, with 10 bases remaining between them. Germline V gene data show CDR1 as LGHNA and CDR2 as YSLEER.

This clonotype was seen only a few times. This chain uses TRBV11-2 with TRBJ2-1; 9 bases agree with TRBD1. CDR1 SGHAT and CDR2 FQNNGV come from the germline V gene. The CDR3 length is 16 residues. The ends lost 1 base at V and 3 bases at J; junction bases unmatched: 4. CDR3 DNA: TGTGCCAGCAGCTTAGTCCGGGGACAGGGCTACAATGAGCAGTTCTTC. This sequence encodes CASSLVRGQGYNEQFF. Combining the CDR3 with reference TRBV11-2 and TRBJ2-1 gives the whole variable domain EAGVAQSPRYKIIEKRQSVAFWCNPISGHATLYWYQQILGQGPKLLIQFQNNGVVDDSQLPKDRFSAERLKGVDSTLKIQPAKLEDSAVYLCASSLVRGQGYNEQFFGPGTRLTVL.

The V call is TRBV4-1, the J call TRBJ2-5, with 13 nucleotides matching TRBD2. The CDR3 length is 16 residues. Trimming removed 1 base from V and 2 bases from J; junction bases left unmatched: 1. CDR1 is MGHRA and CDR2 is YSYEKL in the germline V gene. CDR3 loop: CASSQGTSGGQETQYF. As DNA, the CDR3 is TGCGCCAGCAGCCAAGGGACTAGCGGGGGTCAAGAGACCCAGTACTTC.

This clonotype has only a few counts. The CDR3 coding sequence is TGTGCCAGCAGCCAAGACAGATACAGCTCTGGAAACACCATATATTTT. Translation: CASSQDRYSSGNTIYF. This chain connects TRBV3-1 to TRBJ1-3; the D is unclear. Germline CDR1 reads LGHDT; CDR2 reads YNNKEL (reference sequence). The CDR3 runs to 16 residues. V was clipped by 0 bases and J by 0 bases, with 9 bases between them.

There are many counts of this clonotype. V gene TRBV12-3 or TRBV12-4 combines with J gene TRBJ2-2; D unclear. This CDR3 comprises 15 residues. V dropped 6 bases and J dropped 4 bases, with 15 bases sitting between them. The CDR3 region has the DNA TGTGCCAGCAGCCGGGCCGCAGTAGGCACCGGGGAGCTGTTTTTT. This sequence encodes CASSRAAVGTGELFF.

This clonotype was recorded many times. The chain combines TRBV5-1 with TRBJ2-7, with D tentatively TRBD1 (5 bases). Germline CDR1 and CDR2: SGHRS and YFSETQ. The CDR3 is 15 amino acids. Trimming stripped 4 bases from V and 5 bases from J, with 19 bases between. The CDR3: CASSTGQGVRHEQYF. Written as DNA, the CDR3 is TGCGCCAGCAGCACCGGCCAGGGTGTTAGGCACGAGCAGTACTTC.

In this sample, this clonotype turned up many times. The chain is built from TRBV6-5 and TRBJ2-1; D unresolved. Germline values: CDR1 MNHEY, CDR2 SVGAGI. Between the trimmed V and J ends, which lost 0 bases and 9 bases, there was a span of 15 bases. The CDR3 spans 15 residues. The CDR3 nucleotides read TGTGCCAGCAGTTACTCTTCTAACGTCATGGGTGAGCAGTTCTTC. Translated: CASSYSSNVMGEQFF.

This clonotype was detected many times. J is TRBJ1-4 and V is TRBV4-3, with D unclear. Trimming removed 0 bases from V and 10 bases from J, with 9 bases in between. The CDR3 extends over 13 amino acids. CDR1 LGHNA and CDR2 YSLEER come from the germline V gene. CDR3 protein: CASSQEWPAKLFF. The CDR3 nucleotides read TGCGCCAGCAGCCAAGAGTGGCCTGCAAAACTGTTTTTT.